This entry is about one T cell receptor beta chain. The ends were cut back, 3 bases at V and 6 bases at J, with 10 bases in the middle. The germline gives CDR1 SGHKS, CDR2 YYEKEE (reference sequence). The CDR3 extends over 13 amino acids. This sample is part of a study of blood T cell repertoires in COVID-19. Overall study: From T cells, B-cell-depleted T cells, or PBMCs came the material, which was cDNA or gDNA.

The study counted Cohort 3 donors as recovered given two negative PCRs, clearance, or symptom resolution. Methods used by the authors: Amplification from reference gene primers served as the basis for estimated nucleated cell counts. Sequencing was performed with immunoSEQ multiplex PCR; in TCRdb, only in-frame clones are kept and a portion is missing. Clonal size and the V and J genes are those of that table, whereas D and trimming came from the DNA. The data contain over 350,000 clones, roughly 91% of them singletons. Sequencing was done on a sample of PBMCs or T cells enriched from blood (not recorded which). V usage is TRBV5-5 and J usage is TRBJ2-1, with D possibly being TRBD1 (6 bases). This receptor was identified in a woman aged 18-29 years who had recovered from COVID-19. DNA for the CDR3: TGTGCCAGCAGCTACGGACAGAGCAATGAGCAGTTCTTC. The encoded protein is CASSYGQSNEQFF.